This TCR beta chain appears in the sequencing data of a study of blood T cell repertoires in COVID-19. Study summary: The United States, Italy and Spain provided the acute and convalescent COVID-19 samples. T cells, B-cell-depleted T cells, or PBMCs supplied cDNA or gDNA.

Only in-frame clones appear in the TCRdb table, and some are missing; sequencing was by immunoSEQ multiplex PCR. Of around 330,000 clones in the sample, roughly 90% were seen once. Unmatched junction bases numbered 8, after V lost 3 bases and J lost 3 bases. CDR1 is SGDLS and CDR2 is YYNGEE in the germline V gene. This CDR3 region has 15 residues. The sequence derives from a woman aged 45 to 65 with active or convalescent COVID-19. The J gene is TRBJ1-2, the V gene TRBV9, with 7 bases matching TRBD1. Sequenced: peripheral blood. The CDR3 DNA sequence: TGTGCCAGCAGCGGCAAGGGGGCGCCGGACTATGGCTACACCTTC. It yields the protein CASSGKGAPDYGYTF.